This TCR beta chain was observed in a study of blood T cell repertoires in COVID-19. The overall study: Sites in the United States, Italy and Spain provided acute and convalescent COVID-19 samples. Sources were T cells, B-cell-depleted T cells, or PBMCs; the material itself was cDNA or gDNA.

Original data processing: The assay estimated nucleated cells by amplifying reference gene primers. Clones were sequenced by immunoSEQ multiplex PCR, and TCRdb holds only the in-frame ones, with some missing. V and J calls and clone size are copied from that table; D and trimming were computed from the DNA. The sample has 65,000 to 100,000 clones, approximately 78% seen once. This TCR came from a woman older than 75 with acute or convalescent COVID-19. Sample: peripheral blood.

CDR3 protein: CASTPGGFQPQHF. CDR3 DNA: TGTGCCAGCACTCCCGGGGGGTTTCAGCCCCAGCATTTT. The rearrangement links TRBV12-3 or TRBV12-4 to TRBJ1-5; D perhaps matches TRBD1 (5 bases). V shed 7 bases and J shed 6 bases, with 13 bases lying between them. The CDR3 contains 13 residues.